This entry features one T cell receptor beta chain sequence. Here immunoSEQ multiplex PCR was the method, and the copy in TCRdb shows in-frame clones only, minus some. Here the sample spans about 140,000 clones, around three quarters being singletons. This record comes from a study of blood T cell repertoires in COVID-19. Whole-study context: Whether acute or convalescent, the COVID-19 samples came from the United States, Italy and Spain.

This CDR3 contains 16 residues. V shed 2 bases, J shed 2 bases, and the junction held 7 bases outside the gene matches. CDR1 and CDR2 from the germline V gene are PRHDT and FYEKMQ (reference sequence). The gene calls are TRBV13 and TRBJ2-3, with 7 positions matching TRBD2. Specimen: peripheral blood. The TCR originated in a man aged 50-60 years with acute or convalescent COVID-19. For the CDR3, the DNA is TGTGCCAGCAGCTTAAGAGCGGGACCTAACACAGATACGCAGTATTTT. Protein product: CASSLRAGPNTDTQYF.